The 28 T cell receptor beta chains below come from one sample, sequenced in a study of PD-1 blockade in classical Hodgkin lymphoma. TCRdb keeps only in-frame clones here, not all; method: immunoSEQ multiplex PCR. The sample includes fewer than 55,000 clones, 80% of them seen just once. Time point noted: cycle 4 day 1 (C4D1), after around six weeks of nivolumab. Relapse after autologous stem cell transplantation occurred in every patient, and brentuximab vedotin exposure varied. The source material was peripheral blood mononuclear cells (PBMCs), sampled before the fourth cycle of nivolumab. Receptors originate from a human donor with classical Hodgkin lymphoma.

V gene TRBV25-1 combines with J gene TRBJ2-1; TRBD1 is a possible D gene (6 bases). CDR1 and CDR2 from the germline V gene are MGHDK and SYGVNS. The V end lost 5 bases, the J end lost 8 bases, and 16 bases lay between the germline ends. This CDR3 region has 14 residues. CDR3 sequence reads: CASSPLQGKHEQFF. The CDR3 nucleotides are TGTGCCAGCAGTCCCCTACAGGGCAAACATGAGCAGTTCTTC.

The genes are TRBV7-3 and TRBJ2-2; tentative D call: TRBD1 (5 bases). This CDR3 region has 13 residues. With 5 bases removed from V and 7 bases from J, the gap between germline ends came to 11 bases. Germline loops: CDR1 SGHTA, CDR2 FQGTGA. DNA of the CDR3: TGTGCCAGCAGCCCCACAGGTTTCGGGGAGCTGTTTTTT. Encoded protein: CASSPTGFGELFF.

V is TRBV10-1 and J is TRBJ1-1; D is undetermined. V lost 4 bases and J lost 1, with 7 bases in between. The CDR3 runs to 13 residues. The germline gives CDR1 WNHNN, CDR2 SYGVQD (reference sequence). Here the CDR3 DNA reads TGCGCCAGCAGTGCTCGGGCGAACACTGAAGCTTTCTTT. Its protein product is CASSARANTEAFF.

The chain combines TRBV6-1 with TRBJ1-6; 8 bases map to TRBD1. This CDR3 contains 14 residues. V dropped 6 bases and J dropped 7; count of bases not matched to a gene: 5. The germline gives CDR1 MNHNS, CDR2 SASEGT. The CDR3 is CASRPGQANSPLHF. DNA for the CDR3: TGTGCCAGCAGGCCGGGACAGGCGAATTCACCCCTCCACTTT.

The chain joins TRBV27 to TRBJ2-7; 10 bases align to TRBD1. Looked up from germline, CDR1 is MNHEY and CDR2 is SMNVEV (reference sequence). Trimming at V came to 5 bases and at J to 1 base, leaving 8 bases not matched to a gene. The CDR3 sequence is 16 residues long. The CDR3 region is CASSRKTGGASYEQYF. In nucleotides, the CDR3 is TGTGCCAGCAGTCGAAAGACAGGGGGCGCGTCCTACGAGCAGTACTTC.

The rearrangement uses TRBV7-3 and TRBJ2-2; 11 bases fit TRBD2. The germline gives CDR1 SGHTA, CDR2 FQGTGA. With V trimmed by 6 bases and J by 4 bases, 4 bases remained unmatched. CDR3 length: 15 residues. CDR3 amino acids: CASSSGTSGTGELFF. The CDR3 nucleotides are TGTGCCAGCAGTTCCGGGACTAGCGGCACCGGGGAGCTGTTTTTT.

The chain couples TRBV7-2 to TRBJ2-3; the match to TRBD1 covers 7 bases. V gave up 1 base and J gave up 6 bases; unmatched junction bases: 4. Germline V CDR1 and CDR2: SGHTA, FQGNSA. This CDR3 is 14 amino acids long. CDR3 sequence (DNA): TGTGCCAGCAGCTTAGTTACAGGGGCTGATACGCAGTATTTT. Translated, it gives CASSLVTGADTQYF.

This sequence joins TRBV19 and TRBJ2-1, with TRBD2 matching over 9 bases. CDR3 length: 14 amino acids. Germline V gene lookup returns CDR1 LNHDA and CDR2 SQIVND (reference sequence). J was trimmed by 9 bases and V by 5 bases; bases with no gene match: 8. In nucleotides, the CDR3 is TGTGCCAGTAGTGGCTCTAGCGGGGAGGGTGAGCAGTTCTTC. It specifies CASSGSSGEGEQFF.

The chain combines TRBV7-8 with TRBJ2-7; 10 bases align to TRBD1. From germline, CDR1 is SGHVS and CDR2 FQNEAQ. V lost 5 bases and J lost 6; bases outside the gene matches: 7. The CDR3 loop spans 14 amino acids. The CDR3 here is CASSLDRGRGEQYF. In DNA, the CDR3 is TGTGCCAGCAGCCTAGACAGGGGGCGCGGCGAGCAGTACTTC. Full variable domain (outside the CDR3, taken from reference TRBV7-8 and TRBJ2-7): GAGVSQSPRYKVAKRGQDVALRCDPISGHVSLFWYQQALGQGPEFLTYFQNEAQLDKSGLPSDRFFAERPEGSVSTLKIQRTQQEDSAVYLCASSLDRGRGEQYFGPGTRLTVT.

This chain's CDR3 is CASSLASGRGQDTDTQYF. As DNA, the CDR3 is TGTGCCAGCAGCTTGGCCTCGGGCAGGGGGCAGGACACAGATACGCAGTATTTT. V usage is TRBV5-4 and J usage is TRBJ2-3, with 8 bases that match TRBD1. CDR3 length: 18 residues. The J segment lost 2 bases and the V segment lost 0 bases, leaving 11 bases of the junction unmatched. CDR1 is SGHNT and CDR2 is YYREEE in the germline V gene (reference sequence).

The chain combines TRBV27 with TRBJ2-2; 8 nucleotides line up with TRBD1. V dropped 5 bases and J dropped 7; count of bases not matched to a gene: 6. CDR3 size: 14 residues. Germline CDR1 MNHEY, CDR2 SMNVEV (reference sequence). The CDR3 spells CASSQGALGGELFF. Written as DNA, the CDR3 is TGTGCCAGCAGTCAGGGGGCGCTTGGCGGGGAGCTGTTTTTT.

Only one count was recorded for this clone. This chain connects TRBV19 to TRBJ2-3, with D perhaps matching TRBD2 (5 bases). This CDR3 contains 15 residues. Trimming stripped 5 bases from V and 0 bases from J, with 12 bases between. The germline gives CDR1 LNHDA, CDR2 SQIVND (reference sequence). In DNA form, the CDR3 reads TGTGCCAGTAGTCCAAGCGGAACTAGCACAGATACGCAGTATTTT. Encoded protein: CASSPSGTSTDTQYF.

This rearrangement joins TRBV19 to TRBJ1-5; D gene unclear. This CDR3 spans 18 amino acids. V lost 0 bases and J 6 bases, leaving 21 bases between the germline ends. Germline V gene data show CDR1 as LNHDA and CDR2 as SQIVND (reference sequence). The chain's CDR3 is CASSIDPARTGFGQPQHF. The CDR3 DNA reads TGTGCCAGTAGTATAGACCCCGCGAGAACGGGGTTCGGTCAGCCCCAGCATTTT.

In DNA form, the CDR3 reads TGTGCCAGCAGTGAAACCTCGGACAGAAACAATCAGCCCCAGCATTTT. Residues: CASSETSDRNNQPQHF. J is TRBJ1-5 and V is TRBV6-1, with D perhaps TRBD1 (6 bases). CDR1 and CDR2 from the germline V gene are MNHNS and SASEGT. The ends were cut back, 2 bases at V and 3 bases at J, with 14 bases in the middle. The CDR3 consists of 16 residues.

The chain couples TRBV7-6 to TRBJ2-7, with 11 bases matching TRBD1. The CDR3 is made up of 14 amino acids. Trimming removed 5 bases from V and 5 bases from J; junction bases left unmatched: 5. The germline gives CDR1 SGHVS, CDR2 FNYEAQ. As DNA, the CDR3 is TGTGCCAGCAGCCCCCGGACAGGGGGCCACGAGCAGTACTTC. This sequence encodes CASSPRTGGHEQYF.

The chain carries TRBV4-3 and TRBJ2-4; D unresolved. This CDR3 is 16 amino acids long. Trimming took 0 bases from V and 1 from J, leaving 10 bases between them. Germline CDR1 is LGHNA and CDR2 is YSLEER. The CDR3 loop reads CASSQETRSAKNIQYF. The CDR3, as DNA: TGCGCCAGCAGCCAAGAAACAAGATCGGCCAAAAACATTCAGTACTTC.

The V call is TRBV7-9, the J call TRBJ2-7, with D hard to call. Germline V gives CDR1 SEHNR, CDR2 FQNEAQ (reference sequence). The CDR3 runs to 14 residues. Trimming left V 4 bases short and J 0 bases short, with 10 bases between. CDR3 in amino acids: CASSSSWGSYEQYF. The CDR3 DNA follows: TGTGCCAGCAGCTCCTCATGGGGCTCCTACGAGCAGTACTTC.

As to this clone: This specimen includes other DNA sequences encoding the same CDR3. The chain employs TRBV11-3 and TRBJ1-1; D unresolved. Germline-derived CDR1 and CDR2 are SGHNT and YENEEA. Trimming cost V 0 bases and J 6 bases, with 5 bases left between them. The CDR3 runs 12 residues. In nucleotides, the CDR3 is TGTGCCAGCAGCTTAGATTTAGCTGAAGCTTTCTTT. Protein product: CASSLDLAEAFF.

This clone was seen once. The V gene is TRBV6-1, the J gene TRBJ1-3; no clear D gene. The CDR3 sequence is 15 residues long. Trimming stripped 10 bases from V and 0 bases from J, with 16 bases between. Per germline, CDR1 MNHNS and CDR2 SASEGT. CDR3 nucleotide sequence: TGTGCCACCTGGAATCGAGTTTACTCTGGAAACACCATATATTTT. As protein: CATWNRVYSGNTIYF.

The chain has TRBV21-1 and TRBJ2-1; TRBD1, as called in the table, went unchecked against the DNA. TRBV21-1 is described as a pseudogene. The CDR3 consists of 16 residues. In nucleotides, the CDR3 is TGTGCCAGCAGCCTCCAGCGCAGGGGCCCCTACAATGAGCAGTTCTTC. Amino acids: CASSLQRRGPYNEQFF.

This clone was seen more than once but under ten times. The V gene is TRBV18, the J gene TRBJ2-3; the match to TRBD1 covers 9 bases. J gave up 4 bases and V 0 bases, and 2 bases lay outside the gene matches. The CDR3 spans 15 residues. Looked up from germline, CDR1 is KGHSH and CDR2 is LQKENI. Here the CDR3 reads CASSPPGQGSDTQYF. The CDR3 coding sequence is TGTGCCAGCTCACCACCAGGACAGGGGTCAGATACGCAGTATTTT.

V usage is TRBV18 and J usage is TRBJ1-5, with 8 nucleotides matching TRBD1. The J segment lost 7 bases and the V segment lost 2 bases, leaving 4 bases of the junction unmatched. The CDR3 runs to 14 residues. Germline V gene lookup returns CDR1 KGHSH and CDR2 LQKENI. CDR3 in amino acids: CASSPDRGRQPQHF. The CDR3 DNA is TGTGCCAGCTCACCAGACAGGGGTCGCCAGCCCCAGCATTTT.

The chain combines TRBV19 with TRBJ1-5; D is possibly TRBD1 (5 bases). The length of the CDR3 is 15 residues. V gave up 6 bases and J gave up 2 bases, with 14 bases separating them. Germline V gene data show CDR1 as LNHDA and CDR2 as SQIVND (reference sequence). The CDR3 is CASSPRARGNQPQHF. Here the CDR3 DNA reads TGTGCCAGTAGCCCTCGGGCCAGGGGCAATCAGCCCCAGCATTTT.

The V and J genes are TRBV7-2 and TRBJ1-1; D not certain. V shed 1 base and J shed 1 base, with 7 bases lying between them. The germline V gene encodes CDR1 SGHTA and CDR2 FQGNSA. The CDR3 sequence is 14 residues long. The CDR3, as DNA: TGTGCCAGCAGCTTAGGTGGCACGAACACTGAAGCTTTCTTT. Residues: CASSLGGTNTEAFF.

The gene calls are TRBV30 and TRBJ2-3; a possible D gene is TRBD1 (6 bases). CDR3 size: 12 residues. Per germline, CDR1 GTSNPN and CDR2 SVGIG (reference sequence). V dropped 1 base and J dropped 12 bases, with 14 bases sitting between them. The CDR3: CAWSGGLGLQYF. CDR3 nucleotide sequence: TGTGCCTGGAGTGGGGGGCTAGGACTCCAGTATTTT.

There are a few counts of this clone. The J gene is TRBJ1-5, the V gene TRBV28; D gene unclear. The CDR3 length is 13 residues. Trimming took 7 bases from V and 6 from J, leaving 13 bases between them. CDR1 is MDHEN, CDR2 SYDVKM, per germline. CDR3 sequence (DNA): TGTGCCAGCACCGTCATTCGGGCTCAGCCCCAGCATTTT. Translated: CASTVIRAQPQHF.

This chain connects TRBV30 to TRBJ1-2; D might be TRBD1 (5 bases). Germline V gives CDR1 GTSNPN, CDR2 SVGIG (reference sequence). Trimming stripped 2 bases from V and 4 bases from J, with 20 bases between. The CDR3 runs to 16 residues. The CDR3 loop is CAWSPTTSGPPYGYTF. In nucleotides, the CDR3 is TGTGCCTGGAGTCCGACAACCTCGGGACCCCCCTATGGCTACACCTTC.

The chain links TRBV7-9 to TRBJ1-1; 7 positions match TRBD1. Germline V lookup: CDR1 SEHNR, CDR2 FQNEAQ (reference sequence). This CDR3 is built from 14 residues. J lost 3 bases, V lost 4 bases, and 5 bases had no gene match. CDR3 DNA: TGTGCCAGCAGCTCCCAGGGGGGAGACACTGAAGCTTTCTTT. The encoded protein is CASSSQGGDTEAFF. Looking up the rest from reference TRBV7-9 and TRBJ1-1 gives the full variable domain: DTGVSQNPRHKITKRGQNVTFRCDPISEHNRLYWYRQTLGQGPEFLTYFQNEAQLEKSRLLSDRFSAERPKGSFSTLEIQRTEQGDSAMYLCASSSQGGDTEAFFGQGTRLTVV.